In its sample, the clone carrying this TCR beta chain was seen many times. As the template, RNA transcripts were used to amplify TCR beta CDR3 regions. Second-round multiplex PCR came after a first-round RT-PCR that employed HTBI primers. TCRdb redid the calling of the multiplex PCR reads with MiXCR, one entry per CDR3 protein. There are fewer than 600,000 distinct CDR3 sequences in the sample; around 14% occur only once, and 9.8% lies in the top ten. This entry belongs to a study of Graves' ophthalmopathy and Graves' hyperthyroidism. The CDR3 is 15 residues long. Germline CDR1 and CDR2: SGHAT and FQNNGV. Trimming cost V 5 bases and J 3 bases, with 17 bases left between them.

This TCR was sampled from a woman in her twenties or thirties with Graves' ophthalmopathy. Sample: blood. The rearrangement joins TRBV11-2 to TRBJ2-7, with D possibly being TRBD2 (6 bases). The chain's CDR3 is CASSPRGSSHYEQYF. The CDR3 bases are TGTGCCAGCAGCCCCCGGGGGTCCTCCCACTACGAGCAGTACTTC.